The 32 T cell receptor beta chains listed next were all sequenced from one sample in a study of vaccination and CD4 T cells after COVID-19. Their target antigens are unknown. Cultured CD4+ T-cell DNA underwent Oncomine TCR Beta short-read sequencing. TCRdb itself ran the PCR reads through MiXCR, one entry per CDR3 protein. The sample includes around 15,000 distinct CDR3 sequences, 52% of them seen just once. The time point denotes: late sampling 161 to 241 days after vaccination in a few convalescent patients. Treatment given: approximately 9-day PBMC culture with coronavirus spike peptide pools or control peptides (ViraFEST assay). Sequenced material: CD4+ T cells from blood, cultured in vitro, taken about 7 months after SARS-CoV-2 vaccination. The receptors were sampled from a human donor who had recovered from COVID-19.

The chain couples TRBV19 to TRBJ2-7; D call uncertain. Trimming took 4 bases from V and 1 from J, leaving 8 bases between them. CDR1 is LNHDA, CDR2 SQIVND, per germline (reference sequence). The CDR3 has 13 amino acids. For the CDR3, the DNA is TGTGCCAGTAGTAAAAAGGGATCCTACGAGCAGTACTTC. This translates into CASSKKGSYEQYF.

The count of this clonotype is one. This sequence joins TRBV7-9 and TRBJ2-5, with D possibly matching TRBD1 (6 bases). Germline V gene lookup returns CDR1 SEHNR and CDR2 FQNEAQ (reference sequence). The CDR3 length is 13 residues. V was trimmed by 5 bases and J by 4 bases, leaving 11 bases between them. The CDR3 here is CASSQQGRETQYF. As DNA, the CDR3 is TGTGCCAGCAGCCAACAGGGACGAGAGACCCAGTACTTC.

The chain couples TRBV10-2 to TRBJ2-1; maybe TRBD2 (6 bases). V was cut by 5 bases and J by 1 base, with 9 bases left in between. CDR1 and CDR2 from the germline V gene are WSHSY and SAAADI. CDR3 size: 14 residues. CDR3 sequence (DNA): TGCGCCAGCAGTCGGGGGACGTCCTACAATGAGCAGTTCTTC. Its translation is CASSRGTSYNEQFF.

This clonotype appeared a few times. This rearrangement joins TRBV11-3 to TRBJ2-1; 8 bases line up with TRBD1. Germline V lookup: CDR1 SGHNT, CDR2 YENEEA. The CDR3 length is 14 residues. V shed 4 bases and J 2 bases; nucleotides not matched to a gene: 1. In DNA, the CDR3 is TGTGCCAGCAGCTCCAGGGGGCCCTACAATGAGCAGTTCTTC. Its protein is CASSSRGPYNEQFF.

This clonotype was detected a few times. The CDR3 spells CASSVQGLNTEAFF. In nucleotides, the CDR3 is TGTGCCAGCAGTGTACAGGGCTTGAACACTGAAGCTTTCTTT. The chain uses TRBV6-1 and TRBJ1-1; D is perhaps TRBD1 (6 bases). The CDR3 totals 14 residues. Trimming cost V 4 bases and J 0 bases, with 9 bases left between them. Looked up from germline, CDR1 is MNHNS and CDR2 is SASEGT.

This clonotype appeared a single time. The chain is built from TRBV6-1 and TRBJ2-7, with TRBD1 matching 7 bases. Germline-derived CDR1 and CDR2 are MNHNS and SASEGT. V lost 6 bases and J lost 3; bases outside the gene matches: 8. This CDR3 is built from 14 residues. The CDR3 region has the DNA TGTGCCAGCAGGTTGGGACAGCTAGACTACGAGCAGTACTTC. Encoded protein: CASRLGQLDYEQYF.

This clonotype qualifies as large (0.1 to 1%). This sequence joins TRBV20-1 and TRBJ1-1; TRBD1 matches 7 bases. CDR1 is DFQATT, CDR2 SNEGSKA, per germline (reference sequence). With V trimmed by 1 base and J by 1 base, 3 bases remained unmatched. The CDR3 length is 14 residues. CDR3 coding DNA: TGCAGTGCTAGAGCCCGGACAGGGAACACTGAAGCTTTCTTT. It encodes CSARARTGNTEAFF.

V and J are TRBV20-1 and TRBJ2-7; possible D gene TRBD1, 7 bases. Trimming cost V 7 bases and J 3 bases, with 19 bases left between them. This CDR3 contains 14 residues. Germline CDR1 is DFQATT and CDR2 is SNEGSKA (reference sequence). The CDR3 DNA is TGCAGTGTCGGGCGGGGACAGATAAGCTACGAGCAGTACTTC. Translation gives CSVGRGQISYEQYF.

The chain recombines TRBV11-3 with TRBJ2-3; D unresolved. The CDR3 spans 13 residues. With 3 bases removed from V and 3 bases from J, the gap between germline ends came to 7 bases. The V gene's germline CDR1 is SGHNT and CDR2 YENEEA. CDR3 in DNA: TGTGCCAGCAGCTTTGTACGGACAGATACGCAGTATTTT. Translation: CASSFVRTDTQYF.

V usage is TRBV15 and J usage is TRBJ2-5; 8 bases are shared with TRBD1. This CDR3 spans 16 amino acids. Germline V CDR1 and CDR2: LNHNV, YYDKDF (reference sequence). With 5 bases clipped from V and 2 bases from J, the junction kept 10 bases outside the gene matches. The DNA for the CDR3 is TGTGCCACCAGCGGGTCCGGGACAGGCGATCAAGAGACCCAGTACTTC. Translating it yields CATSGSGTGDQETQYF.

This clonotype was recorded a few times. This chain connects TRBV20-1 to TRBJ1-6; the D gene is possibly TRBD1 (5 bases). Trimming pared 6 bases from V and 3 bases from J, leaving 15 bases between. Germline V gives CDR1 DFQATT, CDR2 SNEGSKA (reference sequence). This CDR3 contains 15 residues. The CDR3 here is CSAPTEMVYNSPLHF. CDR3 coding DNA: TGCAGTGCGCCGACAGAGATGGTCTATAATTCACCCCTCCACTTT.

In its sample, this clonotype was seen once. The chain links TRBV6-2 or TRBV6-3 to TRBJ2-5, with a possible D match to TRBD1 (6 bases). V shed 5 bases and J shed 4 bases, with 14 bases lying between them. CDR1 is MNHEY and CDR2 is SVGEGT in the germline V gene. The CDR3 sequence is 14 residues long. The chain's CDR3 is CASSQTQGPETQYF. CDR3 DNA sequence: TGTGCCAGCAGTCAAACACAGGGACCAGAGACCCAGTACTTC.

This clonotype came up a few times. This chain uses TRBV20-1 with TRBJ1-6; D unclear. Germline V CDR1 and CDR2: DFQATT, SNEGSKA (reference sequence). Trimming cost V 4 bases and J 8 bases, with 15 bases left between them. CDR3 length equals 14 residues. CDR3 in DNA: TGCAGTGCTACCCCGGGAGACTTTTATTCACCCCTCCACTTT. The encoded protein is CSATPGDFYSPLHF.

This chain uses TRBV6-2 or TRBV6-3 with TRBJ2-5; 7 positions match TRBD2. V lost 4 bases, J lost 5 bases, and 10 bases stayed unmatched. The V gene's germline CDR1 is MNHEY and CDR2 SVGEGT. This CDR3 is 15 amino acids long. The CDR3 coding sequence is TGTGCCAGCAGTTCCCCTACGGGAGGTGCGGAGACCCAGTACTTC. Translating it yields CASSSPTGGAETQYF.

Only a few counts were recorded for this clonotype. This chain connects TRBV20-1 to TRBJ1-1, with D hard to call. V was pared by 1 base and J by 0 bases, with 12 bases between. The CDR3 extends over 15 amino acids. Germline values: CDR1 DFQATT, CDR2 SNEGSKA (reference sequence). The CDR3 DNA is TGCAGTGCTAGAGTGTACAGAACCCTGAACACTGAAGCTTTCTTT. Its protein is CSARVYRTLNTEAFF.

The chain has TRBV7-3 and TRBJ2-5, with TRBD2 identical over 7 bases. This CDR3 comprises 13 residues. Losses at the gene ends were 5 bases for V and 2 bases for J; bases not matched to a gene: 2. CDR1 SGHTA and CDR2 FQGTGA come from the germline V gene. This CDR3 is CASSQLAQETQYF. The CDR3 coding sequence is TGTGCCAGCAGCCAACTAGCGCAAGAGACCCAGTACTTC.

This sequence joins TRBV7-6 and TRBJ2-3; TRBD2 aligns across 8 bases. The CDR3 sequence is 17 residues long. With V trimmed by 2 bases and J by 1 base, 8 bases remained unmatched. The V gene's germline CDR1 is SGHVS and CDR2 FNYEAQ. CDR3 in amino acids: CASSLTRASGRTDTQYF. The DNA of the CDR3 is TGTGCCAGCAGCTTAACACGGGCTAGCGGGCGCACAGATACGCAGTATTTT.

The chain joins TRBV7-2 to TRBJ1-5; TRBD1 matches at 11 bases. The CDR3 consists of 15 residues. J was trimmed by 5 bases and V by 4 bases; bases with no gene match: 4. The V gene's germline CDR1 is SGHTA and CDR2 FQGNSA. The CDR3 region has the DNA TGTGCCAGCAGCTCCGGGACAGGGGGGTATCAGCCCCAGCATTTT. Translating it yields CASSSGTGGYQPQHF.

The chain uses TRBV27 and TRBJ2-6; D gene uncertain. The V end lost 1 base, the J end lost 0 bases, and 10 bases lay between the germline ends. The CDR3 extends over 17 amino acids. Germline-derived CDR1 and CDR2 are MNHEY and SMNVEV (reference sequence). The CDR3 nucleotides are TGTGCCAGCAGTTTATTTGCGAGAACCTCTGGGGCCAACGTCCTGACTTTC. It specifies CASSLFARTSGANVLTF.

The sample holds a few counts of this clonotype. The CDR3, as DNA: TGTGCCAGCAGCTTTATAAGGAACACTGAAGCTTTCTTT. This encodes CASSFIRNTEAFF. The chain joins TRBV7-2 to TRBJ1-1; D remains unclear. CDR1 and CDR2 from the germline V gene are SGHTA and FQGNSA. There are 13 residues in the CDR3. Trimming pared 3 bases from V and 1 base from J, leaving 6 bases between.

The genes are TRBV19 and TRBJ1-2; 9 nucleotides agree with TRBD1. V gave up 2 bases and J gave up 7 bases; unmatched junction bases: 5. The CDR3 is 14 residues long. The germline CDR1 and CDR2 sequences are LNHDA and SQIVND (reference sequence). CDR3 residues: CASSITGGAGGYTF. In DNA form, the CDR3 reads TGTGCCAGTAGTATAACAGGGGGCGCAGGTGGCTACACCTTC. Together with reference TRBV19 and TRBJ1-2, the CDR3 gives the full variable domain: DGGITQSPKYLFRKEGQNVTLSCEQNLNHDAMYWYRQDPGQGLRLIYYSQIVNDFQKGDIAEGYSVSREKKESFPLTVTSAQKNPTAFYLCASSITGGAGGYTFGSGTRLTVV.

This chain connects TRBV7-9 to TRBJ2-1, with D maybe TRBD2 (6 bases). The CDR3 is 15 residues long. V was cut by 1 base and J by 7 bases, with 14 bases left in between. CDR1 and CDR2 from the germline V gene are SEHNR and FQNEAQ (reference sequence). CDR3 in amino acids: CASSLGDGSWNEQFF. The CDR3, as DNA: TGTGCCAGCAGCTTAGGTGACGGGAGTTGGAATGAGCAGTTCTTC.

The rearrangement links TRBV27 to TRBJ1-1; no clear D gene. V was cut by 3 bases and J by 7 bases, with 9 bases left in between. The CDR3 is 12 residues long. Germline V CDR1 and CDR2: MNHEY, SMNVEV (reference sequence). CDR3: CASSFHLGEAFF. The CDR3 DNA is TGTGCCAGCAGTTTCCATTTAGGTGAAGCTTTCTTT.

The chain couples TRBV18 to TRBJ2-5; D perhaps matches TRBD2 (6 bases). The CDR3 has 17 residues. The V gene's germline CDR1 is KGHSH and CDR2 LQKENI. V was cut by 0 bases and J by 5 bases, with 19 bases left in between. The CDR3, as DNA: TGTGCCAGCTCACCACCGCGGAGGAGCGGGCAGGAGGAGACCCAGTACTTC. This encodes CASSPPRRSGQEETQYF. Based on the CDR3 plus reference TRBV18 and TRBJ2-5, the full variable domain is NAGVMQNPRHLVRRRGQEARLRCSPMKGHSHVYWYRQLPEEGLKFMVYLQKENIIDESGMPKERFSAEFPKEGPSILRIQQVVRGDSAAYFCASSPPRRSGQEETQYFGPGTRLLVL.

This chain joins TRBV24-1 and TRBJ2-3, with D possibly TRBD1 on 6 matching bases. The CDR3 consists of 16 residues. V lost 9 bases, J lost 2 bases, and 20 bases lay in between. Germline-derived CDR1 and CDR2 are KGHDR and SFDVKD. CDR3 DNA: TGTGCCACCGCAAACTTCCGGGACACAGACACAGATACGCAGTATTTT. Translated, it gives CATANFRDTDTDTQYF.

The gene calls are TRBV20-1 and TRBJ2-3; 13 positions match TRBD2. V trimming: 0 bases; J trimming: 6 bases; junction bases outside the gene matches: 9. This CDR3 is built from 17 residues. Germline CDR1 is DFQATT and CDR2 is SNEGSKA (reference sequence). The CDR3 region is CSARDGRTSGSSDTQYF. For the CDR3, the DNA is TGCAGTGCTAGAGATGGGAGGACTAGCGGGAGTAGCGATACGCAGTATTTT.

On this clonotype itself: Germline is not matched at one junction end, which may reflect a read error. The V call is TRBV5-6, the J call TRBJ2-5; D is uncertain. The CDR3 is 14 amino acids. Germline V gene data show CDR1 as SGHDT and CDR2 as YYEEEE. The CDR3 sequence is CAGSLWRGQETQYF. For the CDR3, the DNA is TGTGCCGGCAGCTTGTGGCGAGGCCAAGAGACCCAGTACTTC.

CDR3 sequence (DNA): TGTGCCAGCAGCCAGCCCCGAGGGACAGGCAGCACAGATACGCAGTATTTT. Translation gives CASSQPRGTGSTDTQYF. The gene calls are TRBV7-2 and TRBJ2-3, with 8 positions matching TRBD1. CDR1 SGHTA and CDR2 FQGNSA come from the germline V gene. The ends lost 5 bases at V and 0 bases at J; junction bases unmatched: 10. This CDR3 region has 17 residues.

This clonotype has just a few counts. Its ends do not fully match the called genes, so a read error is possible. This chain joins TRBV19 and TRBJ2-3, with TRBD2 identical over 11 bases. This CDR3 is built from 14 residues. Germline V gene data show CDR1 as LNHDA and CDR2 as SQIVND (reference sequence). CDR3: CASSSGRGTDTQYF. The CDR3 coding sequence is TGTGCCAGCAGTAGCGGGAGGGGGACAGATACGCAGTATTTT.

In regard to this clonotype: The DNA is omitted, as the CDR3 cannot be located on it reliably, and the CDR3 follows TCRdb's listing. The chain combines TRBV20-1 with TRBJ1-5; TRBD1 reflects the table's D call only, with no check against the DNA. Germline V gives CDR1 DFQATT, CDR2 SNEGSKA (reference sequence). Including both end residues, the CDR3 is 23 amino acids long. CDR3 protein: CSAKPRDRGYEQYFGPGNQPQHF.

J is TRBJ2-2 and V is TRBV24-1; 7 bases map to TRBD2. Germline V gene sequence: CDR1 KGHDR, CDR2 SFDVKD. With V trimmed by 4 bases and J by 3 bases, 7 bases remained unmatched. The CDR3 runs 16 residues. The chain's CDR3 is CATSDPKGGDTGELFF. CDR3 sequence (DNA): TGTGCCACCAGTGACCCAAAGGGAGGGGACACCGGGGAGCTGTTTTTT.

In this sample, this clonotype turned up a few times. The V and J genes are TRBV7-9 and TRBJ1-1; D unclear. Trimming shortened V by 2 bases and J by 7 bases, and 11 bases separated the two germline ends. The CDR3 has 13 amino acids. Germline V lookup: CDR1 SEHNR, CDR2 FQNEAQ (reference sequence). The CDR3 DNA sequence: TGTGCCAGCAGCTTAAAAGGGCCATATGAAGCTTTCTTT. Encoded protein: CASSLKGPYEAFF. The full variable domain, rest sourced from reference TRBV7-9 and TRBJ1-1, is DTGVSQNPRHKITKRGQNVTFRCDPISEHNRLYWYRQTLGQGPEFLTYFQNEAQLEKSRLLSDRFSAERPKGSFSTLEIQRTEQGDSAMYLCASSLKGPYEAFFGQGTRLTVV.